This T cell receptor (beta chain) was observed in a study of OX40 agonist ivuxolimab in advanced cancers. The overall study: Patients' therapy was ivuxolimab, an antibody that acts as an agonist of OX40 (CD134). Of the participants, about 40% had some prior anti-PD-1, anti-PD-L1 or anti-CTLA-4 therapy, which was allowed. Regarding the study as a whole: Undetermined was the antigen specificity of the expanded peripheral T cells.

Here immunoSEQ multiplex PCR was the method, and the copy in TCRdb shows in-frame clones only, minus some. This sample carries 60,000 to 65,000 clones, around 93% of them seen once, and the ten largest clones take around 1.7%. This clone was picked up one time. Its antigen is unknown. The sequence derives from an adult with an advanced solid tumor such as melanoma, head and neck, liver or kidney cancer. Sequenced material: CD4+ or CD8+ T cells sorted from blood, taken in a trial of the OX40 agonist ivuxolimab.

The CDR3 bases are TGCGCCAGCAGCCGGACTAGCGGGCCTCAAGAGACCCAGTACTTC. Its protein product is CASSRTSGPQETQYF. The chain carries TRBV5-1 and TRBJ2-5, with 11 bases lining up with TRBD2. Losses at the gene ends were 4 bases for V and 2 bases for J; bases not matched to a gene: 4. Per the germline V gene, CDR1 is SGHRS and CDR2 is YFSETQ. CDR3 length: 15 residues.